This T cell receptor (beta chain) came from a study of control samples from healthy donors and cancer patients. The assay was immunoSEQ multiplex PCR, and TCRdb's table has in-frame clones only and misses some. Here the sample spans about 120,000 clones, roughly 90% being singletons. Per germline, CDR1 MGHDK and CDR2 SYGVNS. V gave up 1 base and J gave up 1 base, with 10 bases separating them. The CDR3 has 15 residues. Source material: blood. The TCR originated in a man aged 50-60 years in good health. The chain employs TRBV25-1 and TRBJ1-1, with D unclear. CDR3 bases: TGTGCCAGCAGTGAATTTGGCAGATGGAACACTGAAGCTTTCTTT. Its protein product is CASSEFGRWNTEAFF.